This TCR beta chain came from a study of shared clonotypes between healthy human individuals. Study at large: Per donor, three plates held CD4 naive cells, three held CD4 memory, two held CD8 naive and one held CD8 memory. Overall study results and limits: Shared clonotypes across all four donors exceeded non-shared ones in generation probability.

Concerning this clone itself: What it recognizes is unknown.

The naive CD8 fraction comprised CD45RO-negative cells positively selected for CCR7 and excluded terminally differentiated effector memory CD45RA+ cells. HIV-negative, healthy adults without recent acute infections or vaccinations were the donors. The germline CDR1 and CDR2 sequences are MGHRA and YSYEKL. Trimming stripped 0 bases from V and 3 bases from J, with 6 bases between. The CDR3 runs to 15 residues. Each PCR replicate from the sorted subsets contained roughly 210 ng DNA, which is 25,000 to 30,000 T cell genomes. Sequencing used immunoSEQ multiplex PCR; TCRdb keeps in-frame clones, though not all of them. This table has over 2 million clones, about 95% appearing once.

Sequencing used naive CD8+ T cells sorted from blood. This sequence was found in a man aged 18 to 29 in good health. This chain uses TRBV4-1 with TRBJ2-6; no clear D gene. The CDR3 spells CASSQDLRGANVLTF. The CDR3 DNA follows: TGCGCCAGCAGCCAAGATCTTCGTGGGGCCAACGTCCTGACTTTC.